Given below is one T cell receptor beta chain in context. The antigen is undetermined. Naive CD8 cells lacked CD45RO and underwent positive selection for CCR7, leaving out terminally differentiated effector memory CD45RA+ cells. Recent vaccinations or acute infections were absent in the healthy HIV-negative adult donors. The CDR3 runs to 14 residues. V dropped 1 base and J dropped 1 base, with 2 bases sitting between them. Germline V gives CDR1 MDHEN, CDR2 SYDVKM. The sample is drawn from a study of shared clonotypes between healthy human individuals. Overall study: Donors were two women and three men aged 18 to 49. Study-wide points: Only blood was sampled; tissue repertoires likely differ. Approximately 5.3% was the fraction of naive CD4 clonotypes found shared across several donors.

TCRdb's table, derived via immunoSEQ multiplex PCR, lists solely in-frame clones and lacks some. This sample has roughly 570,000 clones, with 98% found just once. The TCR originated in a man aged 25 to 40 in good health. This rearrangement joins TRBV28 to TRBJ2-6; D not certain. Sequences were obtained from naive CD8+ T cells sorted from blood. CDR3 sequence: CASSLLSGANVLTF. The CDR3, as DNA: TGTGCCAGCAGTTTATTATCTGGGGCCAACGTCCTGACTTTC.